This T cell receptor beta chain was found in a study of shared clonotypes between healthy human individuals. At the level of the study: Each donor's CD4 naive and CD4 memory cells filled three plates apiece, CD8 naive two, and CD8 memory one.

Study results and caveats: Estimated richness was generally greater in naive than memory subsets. With few donors, the genetic and exposure-history diversity represented was limited. The generation probabilities recorded for non-shared clonotypes fell below those of clonotypes shared by all four donors.

The sample holds one count of this clone. No antigen is known for it. The assay was immunoSEQ multiplex PCR, and TCRdb's table has in-frame clones only and misses some. The data show roughly 550,000 clones, nearly 97% seen once. Naive-designated CD8 cells lacked CD45RO, were positively enriched for CCR7, and omitted terminally differentiated effector memory CD45RA+ cells. The V gene end was trimmed by 2 bases and the J gene end by 4 bases; junction bases not matched to a gene: 7. From germline, CDR1 is SGHDT and CDR2 YYEEEE. The CDR3 contains 15 residues. Source material: naive CD8+ T cells sorted from blood. The rearrangement links TRBV5-6 to TRBJ2-3; TRBD2 agrees at 7 bases. This TCR derives from a woman in her thirties in good health. The CDR3 DNA is TGTGCCAGCAGCTTCCTCGCGGGAGTACCAGATACGCAGTATTTT. Translation: CASSFLAGVPDTQYF.